This entry lists 22 T cell receptor beta chains sequenced from one sample in a study of control samples from healthy donors and cancer patients. The table came from immunoSEQ multiplex PCR; TCRdb's copy has only in-frame clones and leaves some out. The sample has more than 140,000 clones; more than 80% are singletons. Material for sequencing was blood. These receptors were collected from a man aged 18-30 years in good health.

The gene calls are TRBV10-3 and TRBJ1-2; a possible D gene is TRBD1 (5 bases). CDR3 length: 13 residues. Germline CDR1 reads ENHRY; CDR2 reads SYGVKD. V was pared by 3 bases and J by 7 bases, with 12 bases between. The CDR3 bases are TGTGCCATCAGTGACAGGGCGGAGGTTGGCTACACCTTC. Amino acids: CAISDRAEVGYTF.

The V gene is TRBV28, the J gene TRBJ2-5; tentatively, D is TRBD2 (6 bases). This CDR3 is built from 18 residues. Between the trimmed V and J ends, which lost 1 base and 1 base, there was a span of 19 bases. The germline V gene encodes CDR1 MDHEN and CDR2 SYDVKM. Written as DNA, the CDR3 is TGTGCCAGCAGTTTATTTATGGTCGGGGGTTCTATCCAAGAGACCCAGTACTTC. Its translation: CASSLFMVGGSIQETQYF. Based on the CDR3 plus reference TRBV28 and TRBJ2-5, the full variable domain is DVKVTQSSRYLVKRTGEKVFLECVQDMDHENMFWYRQDPGLGLRLIYFSYDVKMKEKGDIPEGYSVSREKKERFSLILESASTNQTSMYLCASSLFMVGGSIQETQYFGPGTRLLVL.

V usage is TRBV10-3 and J usage is TRBJ2-3, with D possibly being TRBD2 (6 bases). The V end lost 3 bases, the J end lost 6 bases, and 13 bases lay between the germline ends. Germline lookup yields CDR1 ENHRY and CDR2 SYGVKD. There are 14 residues in the CDR3. CDR3 protein: CAISDAGGRDTQYF. For the CDR3, the DNA is TGTGCCATCAGTGACGCCGGGGGTAGGGATACGCAGTATTTT.

The chain links TRBV24-1 to TRBJ2-1; TRBD1 matches 9 bases. V shed 4 bases and J 9 bases; nucleotides not matched to a gene: 12. The CDR3 covers 16 residues. In germline, CDR1 is KGHDR, CDR2 SFDVKD. CDR3 residues: CATSDHGQGRVSEQFF. DNA for the CDR3: TGTGCCACCAGTGACCACGGACAGGGGAGGGTATCTGAGCAGTTCTTC.

This chain links TRBV5-6 with TRBJ2-5, with no clear D. The V gene's germline CDR1 is SGHDT and CDR2 YYEEEE. Trimming shortened V by 0 bases and J by 4 bases, and 13 bases separated the two germline ends. CDR3 length: 15 residues. The CDR3 DNA reads TGTGCCAGCAGCTTGGCTGGCAGGTCGTCAGAGACCCAGTACTTC. Amino acid sequence: CASSLAGRSSETQYF.

The CDR3 is CASSIRMGPGSGNTIYF. CDR3 DNA: TGTGCCAGTAGTATCCGAATGGGCCCCGGCTCTGGAAACACCATATATTTT. The chain couples TRBV19 to TRBJ1-3; the D is unclear. Germline V gene lookup returns CDR1 LNHDA and CDR2 SQIVND (reference sequence). V was trimmed by 3 bases and J by 0 bases, leaving 15 bases between them. The CDR3 sequence is 17 residues long.

The V gene is TRBV5-1, the J gene TRBJ2-3, with D perhaps TRBD2 (6 bases). The CDR3 covers 14 residues. Germline assignment: CDR1 SGHRS and CDR2 YFSETQ. The V end lost 2 bases, the J end lost 3 bases, and 10 bases lay between the germline ends. The CDR3 DNA sequence: TGCGCCAGCAGCTTTAGTCTAGCGACAGATACGCAGTATTTT. Translating gives CASSFSLATDTQYF.

The J gene is TRBJ2-6, the V gene TRBV19; perhaps TRBD1 as D (7 bases). The CDR3 sequence is 17 residues long. CDR1 and CDR2 (germline): LNHDA, SQIVND (reference sequence). V was shortened by 6 bases and J by 1 base, with 16 bases between the two germline ends. DNA for the CDR3: TGTGCCAGTAGCAATCAGGGGGGTGGGTCTGGGGCCAACGTCCTGACTTTC. Its translation: CASSNQGGGSGANVLTF.

The chain carries TRBV12-1 and TRBJ2-7; TRBD1 reflects the table's D call only, with no check against the DNA. TRBV12-1 is a pseudogene. This CDR3 region has 15 residues. In DNA form, the CDR3 reads TGTGCCAGCAGCTTTGGACAGGGCAAGGGCTACGAGCAGTACTTC. Amino acid sequence: CASSFGQGKGYEQYF.

The chain uses TRBV30 and TRBJ1-2, with D possibly TRBD1 on 5 matching bases. CDR3 size: 15 residues. Germline lookup yields CDR1 GTSNPN and CDR2 SVGIG (reference sequence). The germline V and J ends were trimmed by 1 base and 2 bases, with 14 bases remaining between them. The DNA of the CDR3 is TGTGCCTGGAGTGGTCTGCGGGGACCCAACTATGGCTACACCTTC. Protein product: CAWSGLRGPNYGYTF.

The chain employs TRBV2 and TRBJ2-1; the D gene is possibly TRBD1 (5 bases). The germline CDR1 and CDR2 sequences are SNHLY and FYNNEI. CDR3 size: 14 residues. V was cut by 6 bases and J by 5 bases, with 14 bases left in between. The CDR3 region has the DNA TGTGCCAGCAGCCCCAGGGCCGAGGACAATGAGCAGTTCTTC. Translation: CASSPRAEDNEQFF.

The CDR3 nucleotides read TGTGCCAGCGGCAAGGCCTACGAGCAGTACTTC. It is translated as CASGKAYEQYF. The chain recombines TRBV2 with TRBJ2-7; D is unresolved. V lost 8 bases, J lost 2 bases, and 7 bases lay in between. This CDR3 has 11 residues. Germline V CDR1 and CDR2: SNHLY, FYNNEI.

This clone was counted a single time. Here the CDR3 DNA reads TGTGCCAGCAGGTTGGGATCCAATGAGCAGTTCTTC. The encoded protein is CASRLGSNEQFF. V is TRBV9 and J is TRBJ2-1; D is uncertain. The CDR3 contains 12 residues. The V gene's germline CDR1 is SGDLS and CDR2 YYNGEE. The germline V and J ends were trimmed by 5 bases and 6 bases, with 9 bases remaining between them.

The chain combines TRBV2 with TRBJ1-2; 9 bases map to TRBD1. This CDR3 comprises 14 residues. The germline V gene encodes CDR1 SNHLY and CDR2 FYNNEI. With 1 base clipped from V and 9 bases from J, the junction kept 6 bases outside the gene matches. CDR3 sequence (DNA): TGTGCCAGCAGTGAAGTTCAGGGGACAGGGAGCTACACCTTC. Its protein product is CASSEVQGTGSYTF.

J is TRBJ2-5 and V is TRBV7-3; either TRBD1 or TRBD2 may supply D (5 bases each). Germline CDR1 SGHTA, CDR2 FQGTGA. The CDR3 has 14 residues. V lost 5 bases and J lost 7, with 17 bases in between. The CDR3 coding sequence is TGTGCCAGCAGCCTAGAGGGGAGTGGGGGGACCCAGTACTTC. Translation: CASSLEGSGGTQYF.

The chain has TRBV5-1 and TRBJ2-2; D ambiguous. This CDR3 region has 17 residues. V lost 9 bases, J lost 0 bases, and 21 bases lay in between. Germline loops: CDR1 SGHRS, CDR2 YFSETQ. The DNA for the CDR3 is TGCGCCACCAGGCAACTCGGGTACCGCGCGAACACCGGGGAGCTGTTTTTT. Amino acid sequence: CATRQLGYRANTGELFF.

This clone appeared a single time. The rearrangement links TRBV15 to TRBJ2-1; D may be TRBD1 (5 bases). V was cut by 5 bases and J by 4 bases, with 12 bases left in between. This CDR3 has 14 amino acids. Germline V gene sequence: CDR1 LNHNV, CDR2 YYDKDF (reference sequence). CDR3 coding DNA: TGTGCCACCAGCGGTACAGGAGCTTACAATGAGCAGTTCTTC. As protein: CATSGTGAYNEQFF. Together with reference TRBV15 and TRBJ2-1, the CDR3 gives the full variable domain: DAMVIQNPRYQVTQFGKPVTLSCSQTLNHNVMYWYQQKSSQAPKLLFHYYDKDFNNEADTPDNFQSRRPNTSFCFLDIRSPGLGDTAMYLCATSGTGAYNEQFFGPGTRLTVL.

This chain links TRBV7-2 with TRBJ1-3; 7 bases are shared with TRBD1. Germline V lookup: CDR1 SGHTA, CDR2 FQGNSA. V lost 7 bases and J lost 4; bases outside the gene matches: 4. The CDR3 consists of 13 residues. The CDR3 spells CASKGAWGNTIYF. CDR3 sequence (DNA): TGTGCCAGCAAGGGGGCTTGGGGAAACACCATATATTTT. Together with reference TRBV7-2 and TRBJ1-3, the CDR3 gives the full variable domain: GAGVSQSPSNKVTEKGKDVELRCDPISGHTALYWYRQSLGQGLEFLIYFQGNSAPDKSGLPSDRFSAERTGGSVSTLTIQRTQQEDSAVYLCASKGAWGNTIYFGEGSWLTVV.

This rearrangement joins TRBV12-3 or TRBV12-4 to TRBJ1-1, with D maybe TRBD1 (5 bases). The CDR3 has 12 residues. Trimming cost V 7 bases and J 6 bases, with 12 bases left between them. CDR3 amino acids: CASTPGGAEAFF. The CDR3 DNA follows: TGTGCCAGCACCCCCGGGGGGGCTGAAGCTTTCTTT.

This clone was picked up one time. CDR3 DNA sequence: TGTGCCAGTAGTTCCCGACTAGCGGACGGGTACAATGAGCAGTTCTTC. Translating it yields CASSSRLADGYNEQFF. The chain combines TRBV19 with TRBJ2-1; 9 nucleotides align to TRBD2. Germline V gives CDR1 LNHDA, CDR2 SQIVND (reference sequence). The CDR3 extends over 16 amino acids. J was trimmed by 4 bases and V by 5 bases; bases with no gene match: 9.

The chain has TRBV12-3 or TRBV12-4 and TRBJ1-3; no firm D call. Trimming shortened V by 3 bases and J by 4 bases, and 4 bases separated the two germline ends. This CDR3 contains 12 residues. CDR3 residues: CASSLPGNTIYF. The CDR3, as DNA: TGTGCCAGCAGTTTGCCCGGAAACACCATATATTTT.

The chain links TRBV7-2 to TRBJ2-7; possible D gene TRBD1, 5 bases. CDR3 size: 12 residues. The germline V gene encodes CDR1 SGHTA and CDR2 FQGNSA. V lost 7 bases to trimming and J lost 3 bases, with 10 bases between them. In nucleotides, the CDR3 is TGTGCCAGCAAGGGGCCGGGCTACGAGCAGTACTTC. Amino acid sequence: CASKGPGYEQYF.